These 24 T cell receptor beta chains originate from one sample sequenced in a study of T cell repertoires in aging, cancer and after chemotherapy. Multiplex touch-down PCR with TRB-A/B primers amplified rearranged V-D-J TRB sequences. Each CDR3 protein is one row after TCRdb ran MiXCR on the multiplex PCR reads. The sample yields 6,000 to 8,500 distinct CDR3 sequences, approximately 30% seen once. TCR beta rearrangements were amplified from peripheral blood genomic DNA. The sequenced material came from blood. The origin of the receptors is a human donor with a blood cancer.

By its share, this clonotype is medium-sized. J is TRBJ1-1 and V is TRBV11-1; D is uncertain. The CDR3 covers 14 residues. Germline values: CDR1 SGHAT, CDR2 FQDESV (reference sequence). The ends were cut back, 7 bases at V and 4 bases at J, with 16 bases in the middle. Here the CDR3 reads CASTPRAGSTEAFF. CDR3 DNA: TGTGCCAGCACCCCCCGGGCGGGCTCCACTGAAGCTTTCTTT.

By its share, this clonotype is medium-sized. J is TRBJ2-1 and V is TRBV6-5; 7 bases align to TRBD2. Germline V gives CDR1 MNHEY, CDR2 SVGAGI. This CDR3 spans 16 amino acids. V was pared by 6 bases and J by 9 bases, with 17 bases of the junction left unmatched. DNA for the CDR3: TGTGCCAGCAGGCCCCTTAAGGGCAGCGGGAAGGGTGAGCAGTTCTTC. Protein product: CASRPLKGSGKGEQFF.

V and J are TRBV27 and TRBJ2-5; 8 positions agree with TRBD1. V shed 6 bases and J 2 bases; nucleotides not matched to a gene: 5. The CDR3 contains 14 residues. Germline lookup yields CDR1 MNHEY and CDR2 SMNVEV (reference sequence). The CDR3 reads CASSPDRGQETQYF. The CDR3 bases are TGTGCCAGCAGCCCAGACAGGGGTCAAGAGACCCAGTACTTC.

Relative to its sample, this clonotype is medium-sized. The genes are TRBV6-5 and TRBJ1-6, with D tentatively TRBD1 (6 bases). From germline, CDR1 is MNHEY and CDR2 SVGAGI. The CDR3 loop spans 14 amino acids. Trimming took off 2 bases at V and 4 bases at J, with 6 bases between the two ends. The CDR3 DNA reads TGTGCCAGCAGTTACAGGGGGTATAATTCACCCCTCCACTTT. Translated, it gives CASSYRGYNSPLHF.

This clonotype is deemed medium-sized. The V and J genes are TRBV19 and TRBJ1-1, with a weak D call TRBD1 (5 bases). This CDR3 is built from 13 residues. The germline gives CDR1 LNHDA, CDR2 SQIVND (reference sequence). Trimming took 4 bases from V and 6 from J, leaving 12 bases between them. CDR3 in DNA: TGTGCCAGTAGTAGACAGTATCTAGCTGAAGCTTTCTTT. Amino acids: CASSRQYLAEAFF.

The chain carries TRBV18 and TRBJ1-1; no definite D call. The V end lost 9 bases, the J end lost 0 bases, and 11 bases lay between the germline ends. CDR1 KGHSH and CDR2 LQKENI come from the germline V gene. The CDR3 is 13 residues long. This CDR3 is CASYGGMNTEAFF. CDR3 DNA sequence: TGTGCCAGTTATGGAGGAATGAACACTGAAGCTTTCTTT.

On this clonotype itself: A junction end diverges from the germline sequence, so it may reflect a read error. The genes are TRBV5-4 and TRBJ1-1; TRBD1 matches 7 bases. The CDR3 is 14 residues long. Germline-derived CDR1 and CDR2 are SGHNT and YYREEE (reference sequence). CDR3 coding DNA: TGTGCCAGCAGGTTGGGACAGTCCTCGATTGAAGCTTTCTTT. It codes for CASRLGQSSIEAFF.

The table lists this clonotype with a few counts. The chain is built from TRBV5-6 and TRBJ1-1; TRBD1 is a possible D gene (5 bases). CDR3 size: 15 residues. The V gene lost 0 bases and the J gene lost 0 bases, with 9 bases spanning the gap. CDR1 is SGHDT and CDR2 is YYEEEE in the germline V gene. The CDR3 reads CASSLGRALNTEAFF. CDR3 nucleotides: TGTGCCAGCAGCTTGGGCAGGGCCTTGAACACTGAAGCTTTCTTT.

The chain has TRBV5-1 and TRBJ2-7, with D unresolved. The V end lost 4 bases, the J end lost 2 bases, and 10 bases lay between the germline ends. Germline assignment: CDR1 SGHRS and CDR2 YFSETQ. The CDR3 spans 13 residues. The CDR3 is CASSLDGTYEQYF. In DNA form, the CDR3 reads TGCGCCAGCAGCCTGGACGGTACCTACGAGCAGTACTTC.

Of note for this clonotype: Germline is not matched at one junction end, which may reflect a read error. V gene TRBV5-6 combines with J gene TRBJ1-5; D is perhaps TRBD1 (6 bases). The germline gives CDR1 SGHDT, CDR2 YYEEEE. CDR3 length: 14 amino acids. Here the CDR3 DNA reads TGCGCCAGCAGCTGGGGGGGGCCGAGCCAGCCCCAGCATTTT. Translation gives CASSWGGPSQPQHF.

This clonotype is labeled as medium-sized. This chain connects TRBV27 to TRBJ1-2; tentative D call: TRBD1 (6 bases). Per germline, CDR1 MNHEY and CDR2 SMNVEV (reference sequence). The CDR3 extends over 12 amino acids. Between the trimmed V and J ends, which lost 5 bases and 7 bases, there was a span of 11 bases. CDR3 DNA sequence: TGTGCCAGCAGTACACAGGGAGGTGGCTACACCTTC. This translates into CASSTQGGGYTF.

The table lists this clonotype with a few counts. This chain links TRBV6-1 with TRBJ2-7, with D perhaps assigned TRBD1 or TRBD2 (7 bases each). Germline V gene lookup returns CDR1 MNHNS and CDR2 SASEGT. The ends were cut back, 7 bases at V and 0 bases at J, with 16 bases in the middle. The CDR3 runs 15 residues. The CDR3 DNA is TGTGCCAGCATTCCAGGGGGGGCCGACTCCTACGAGCAGTACTTC. This gives the protein CASIPGGADSYEQYF.

The rearrangement uses TRBV7-9 and TRBJ2-1; D remains unclear. V was pared by 1 base and J by 7 bases, with 2 bases between. The CDR3 loop spans 11 amino acids. Germline V lookup: CDR1 SEHNR, CDR2 FQNEAQ (reference sequence). This chain's CDR3 is CASSLVNEQFF. The CDR3 DNA is TGTGCCAGCAGCTTAGTGAATGAGCAGTTCTTC.

The V call is TRBV11-3, the J call TRBJ2-3; perhaps TRBD2 as D (6 bases). Trimming removed 2 bases from V and 4 bases from J, with 10 bases in between. CDR3 length: 14 amino acids. CDR1 is SGHNT and CDR2 is YENEEA in the germline V gene. The CDR3 is CASSLRLGADTQYF. The CDR3 nucleotides are TGTGCCAGCAGCTTAAGACTAGGGGCAGATACGCAGTATTTT.

A few counts support this clonotype. The chain carries TRBV7-9 and TRBJ1-3; the D gene is possibly TRBD1 (5 bases). The CDR3 sequence is 14 residues long. V dropped 1 base and J dropped 1 base, with 5 bases sitting between them. Per the germline V gene, CDR1 is SEHNR and CDR2 is FQNEAQ (reference sequence). Written as DNA, the CDR3 is TGTGCCAGCAGCTTAGGACAGTCTGGAAACACCATATATTTT. Translated: CASSLGQSGNTIYF.

V gene TRBV15 combines with J gene TRBJ2-7; a possible D gene is TRBD1 (6 bases). Germline V CDR1 and CDR2: LNHNV, YYDKDF (reference sequence). The CDR3 is made up of 16 amino acids. V lost 3 bases and J 3 bases, leaving 18 bases between the germline ends. The CDR3 here is CATSSLRDISFYEQYF. The CDR3 bases are TGTGCCACCAGCAGCCTCAGGGACATTAGTTTCTACGAGCAGTACTTC.

The genes are TRBV10-3 and TRBJ1-6; 7 bases are a match to TRBD1. This CDR3 comprises 13 residues. Germline values: CDR1 ENHRY, CDR2 SYGVKD. The V gene end was trimmed by 4 bases and the J gene end by 8 bases; junction bases not matched to a gene: 2. The CDR3 nucleotides are TGTGCCATCAGTGGGACAGGCGATTCACCCCTCCACTTT. It is translated as CAISGTGDSPLHF.

The V gene is TRBV6-5, the J gene TRBJ2-1, with 8 bases identical to TRBD2. With V trimmed by 0 bases and J by 5 bases, 6 bases remained unmatched. Germline CDR1 is MNHEY and CDR2 is SVGAGI. The CDR3 length is 16 residues. CDR3 sequence (DNA): TGTGCCAGCAGTTACTCAGGCGGGGGGCCTAACAATGAGCAGTTCTTC. Translating gives CASSYSGGGPNNEQFF.

V usage is TRBV19 and J usage is TRBJ1-5; D ambiguous. This CDR3 region has 13 residues. Germline values: CDR1 LNHDA, CDR2 SQIVND (reference sequence). V lost 1 base, J lost 5 bases, and 6 bases lay in between. The CDR3 sequence is CASSIVSYQPQHF. The DNA for the CDR3 is TGTGCCAGTAGTATAGTATCCTATCAGCCCCAGCATTTT.

Sample share makes this clonotype medium-sized (0.01 to 0.1%). The rearrangement uses TRBV12-3 or TRBV12-4 and TRBJ2-2; no firm D call. Trimming cost V 7 bases and J 6 bases, with 12 bases left between them. This CDR3 comprises 13 residues. CDR3 residues: CASNKWGPGELFF. The CDR3 DNA is TGTGCCAGCAATAAGTGGGGTCCCGGGGAGCTGTTTTTT.

The rearrangement uses TRBV12-3 or TRBV12-4 and TRBJ2-6, with D possibly called TRBD1 or TRBD2 (5 bases each). The CDR3 spans 15 residues. In DNA, the CDR3 is TGTGCTAGTGGTTTGGGGACCCGGGGGGCCAACGTCCTGACTTTC. Translated: CASGLGTRGANVLTF.

The sample holds a few counts of this clonotype. This chain links TRBV6-5 with TRBJ1-6; D possibly corresponds to TRBD1 (5 bases). Trimming stripped 4 bases from V and 5 bases from J, with 9 bases between. The length of the CDR3 is 14 residues. Looked up from germline, CDR1 is MNHEY and CDR2 is SVGAGI. CDR3 nucleotides: TGTGCCAGCAGTTCAACAGGAAATAATTCACCCCTCCACTTT. Its protein product is CASSSTGNNSPLHF.

This clonotype was detected only a few times. The chain has TRBV7-6 and TRBJ2-7, with TRBD1 matching over 8 bases. With 1 base clipped from V and 4 bases from J, the junction kept 6 bases outside the gene matches. The germline V gene has CDR1 SGHVS and CDR2 FNYEAQ. There are 15 residues in the CDR3. CDR3 loop: CASSLDDRGEYEQYF. The CDR3, as DNA: TGTGCCAGCAGCTTAGACGACAGGGGAGAGTACGAGCAGTACTTC. Together with reference TRBV7-6 and TRBJ2-7, the CDR3 gives the full variable domain: GAGVSQSPRYKVTKRGQDVALRCDPISGHVSLYWYRQALGQGPEFLTYFNYEAQQDKSGLPNDRFSAERPEGSISTLTIQRTEQRDSAMYRCASSLDDRGEYEQYFGPGTRLTVT.

J is TRBJ2-3 and V is TRBV7-2; TRBD2 matches at 12 bases. Germline V gene data show CDR1 as SGHTA and CDR2 as FQGNSA. V lost 4 bases to trimming and J lost 5 bases; unmatched junction nucleotides: 4. The CDR3 runs to 15 residues. The CDR3 nucleotides are TGTGCCAGCAGCTATACGACTAGCGGGGGAGATACGCAGTATTTT. Protein sequence: CASSYTTSGGDTQYF.